A selection of T cell receptor beta chains follows, all from one sample in a study of blood T cell repertoires in COVID-19. Assay used: immunoSEQ multiplex PCR; TCRdb lists only in-frame clones, some missing. Among about 53,000 clones listed, 75% to 90% were seen once. The sequenced material came from peripheral blood. These receptors came from a man older than 75 with acute or convalescent COVID-19. The CDR3 runs from the conserved cysteine through the conserved F or W. D genes are given only for firm matches. A row's size may be missing; if present it is once, few, many or a size class.

cdr3_length,v_call,j_call,d_call,clone_size,cdr3_aa,cdr3_nt
14,TRBV19,TRBJ1-4,.,.,CASSGGLEGEKLFF,TGTGCCAGTAGTGGTGGACTAGAAGGTGAAAAACTGTTTTTT
16,TRBV19,TRBJ2-4,TRBD1,.,CASSILGTGGINIQYF,TGTGCCAGTAGTATCCTCGGGACAGGGGGCATAAACATTCAGTACTTC
13,TRBV7-2,TRBJ1-6,.,.,CASSSGSYSPLHF,TGTGCCAGCAGCTCAGGATCGTATTCACCCCTCCACTTT
12,TRBV6-5,TRBJ1-2,.,.,CASSYQGRGYTF,TGTGCCAGCAGTTATCAGGGTCGGGGCTACACCTTC
16,TRBV4-1,TRBJ1-5,TRBD1,.,CASSQDLQGVSQPQHF,TGCGCCAGCAGCCAAGATTTACAGGGGGTTTCACAGCCCCAGCATTTT
14,TRBV19,TRBJ1-1,.,.,CATQDRSMNTEAFF,TGTGCCACTCAGGACAGATCCATGAACACTGAAGCTTTCTTT
15,TRBV5-1,TRBJ2-2,TRBD1,.,CASSPAQGGTGELFF,TGCGCCAGCAGCCCGGCACAGGGGGGCACCGGGGAGCTGTTTTTT
13,TRBV7-9,TRBJ2-1,.,.,CAGGGGNYNEQFF,TGTGCCGGGGGCGGGGGTAACTACAATGAGCAGTTCTTC
12,TRBV7-9,TRBJ2-7,.,.,CASSLIGYEQYF,TGTGCCAGCAGCTTAATCGGCTACGAGCAGTACTTC
16,TRBV9,TRBJ2-1,TRBD2,.,CASSAALAGGNNEQFF,TGTGCCAGCAGCGCCGCCCTAGCGGGGGGTAACAATGAGCAGTTCTTC
14,TRBV6-5,TRBJ1-1,.,.,CASSTGGMNTEAFF,TGTGCCAGCAGCACGGGGGGTATGAACACTGAAGCTTTCTTT
13,TRBV18,TRBJ2-7,.,.,CASSPNAAGEQYF,TGTGCCAGCTCACCGAACGCCGCGGGGGAGCAGTACTTC
17,TRBV19,TRBJ1-3,TRBD1,.,CASSQGTGLHSGNTIYF,TGTGCCAGTAGCCAGGGGACAGGGCTTCACTCTGGAAACACCATATATTTT
15,TRBV5-4,TRBJ1-5,TRBD1,.,CASSPGTGGDQPQHF,TGTGCCAGCAGCCCCGGGACAGGGGGTGACCAGCCCCAGCATTTT
15,TRBV10-2,TRBJ2-1,TRBD2,few,CASSARTSGGNEQFF,TGCGCCAGCAGCGCCAGGACTAGCGGGGGTAATGAGCAGTTCTTC
16,TRBV27,TRBJ1-6,.,.,CASSPSGIVYNSPLHF,TGTGCCAGCAGTCCCTCCGGGATAGTATATAATTCACCCCTCCACTTT